What follows are 14 T cell receptor beta chains derived from one specimen sequenced in a study of human thymus T cells. Sequencing was performed with immunoSEQ multiplex PCR; in TCRdb, only in-frame clones are kept and a portion is missing. Of under 150,000 clones in the sample, around 94% were seen once. Surgeons resected thymus tissue during corrective heart surgery. Sequencing was carried out using thymus tissue. The receptors derive from a boy less than two years old with a congenital heart defect but otherwise immunologically healthy.

The CDR3 here is CASSLGGTGNTIYF. The CDR3 bases are TGTGCCAGCAGTTTAGGGGGGACCGGAAACACCATATATTTT. This chain uses TRBV6-5 with TRBJ1-3; maybe TRBD1 (6 bases). Germline CDR1 is MNHEY and CDR2 is SVGAGI. V gave up 4 bases and J gave up 4 bases, with 11 bases separating them. The CDR3 contains 14 residues.

A few counts support this clone. This rearrangement joins TRBV11-2 to TRBJ1-1; 7 nucleotides line up with TRBD1. V lost 3 bases and J lost 5; bases outside the gene matches: 3. The V gene's germline CDR1 is SGHAT and CDR2 FQNNGV. This CDR3 contains 13 residues. DNA for the CDR3: TGTGCCAGCAGCTTGACAGGGCAGACTGAAGCTTTCTTT. It specifies CASSLTGQTEAFF.

This chain connects TRBV5-6 to TRBJ2-2; TRBD2 matches 9 bases. The CDR3 consists of 17 residues. Per the germline V gene, CDR1 is SGHDT and CDR2 is YYEEEE. V lost 6 bases and J lost 7; bases outside the gene matches: 16. DNA of the CDR3: TGTGCCAGCAAAGCCTCACAAGGCGGGGGGGCAGACGGGGAGCTGTTTTTT. Protein sequence: CASKASQGGGADGELFF.

This clone came up once. This chain links TRBV6-5 with TRBJ2-6; unclear D gene. Per germline, CDR1 MNHEY and CDR2 SVGAGI. Deletions cut 7 bases from V and 4 bases from J, with 11 bases between. The CDR3 is made up of 14 amino acids. CDR3 nucleotides: TGTGCCAGCACCCCGTCGGGCGGGGCCAACGTCCTGACTTTC. Its protein is CASTPSGGANVLTF.

The chain joins TRBV2 to TRBJ2-7; 10 bases fit TRBD1. The germline V gene encodes CDR1 SNHLY and CDR2 FYNNEI. V lost 5 bases to trimming and J lost 3 bases; unmatched junction nucleotides: 7. The CDR3 runs to 15 residues. CDR3 sequence reads: CASSPFRDRGYEQYF. CDR3 DNA sequence: TGTGCCAGCAGTCCGTTCCGGGACAGGGGCTACGAGCAGTACTTC.

Only a few counts were recorded for this clone. The chain joins TRBV7-9 to TRBJ1-2, with 9 bases that match TRBD1. Trimming cost V 1 base and J 3 bases; bases outside gene matches: 6. This CDR3 is 16 amino acids long. Germline V lookup: CDR1 SEHNR, CDR2 FQNEAQ (reference sequence). CDR3 protein: CASSLGDRVTYYGYTF. CDR3 in DNA: TGTGCCAGCAGCTTAGGGGACAGGGTTACGTACTATGGCTACACCTTC.

The rearrangement uses TRBV28 and TRBJ1-2, with 8 bases aligning to TRBD1. The CDR3 extends over 16 amino acids. V lost 6 bases and J lost 8; bases outside the gene matches: 17. Germline lookup yields CDR1 MDHEN and CDR2 SYDVKM. CDR3: CASSQHWTGSPYGYTF. The CDR3 DNA reads as TGTGCCAGCAGCCAACATTGGACAGGGAGCCCCTACGGCTACACCTTC.

V and J are TRBV4-3 and TRBJ2-5, with D tentatively TRBD1 or TRBD2 (5 bases each). Germline loops: CDR1 LGHNA, CDR2 YSLEER. The CDR3 has 17 residues. With 4 bases removed from V and 2 bases from J, the gap between germline ends came to 20 bases. CDR3 protein: CASSPDAGLGTQETQYF. CDR3 bases: TGCGCCAGCAGCCCAGACGCCGGCCTCGGGACGCAAGAGACCCAGTACTTC.

The CDR3 bases are TGCAGCGTTGAAGATCAAGGACGACCTTTGGATGGCTACACCTTC. Translated, it gives CSVEDQGRPLDGYTF. The genes are TRBV29-1 and TRBJ1-2; D uncertain. Trimming removed 0 bases at V and 6 bases at J, with 17 bases between. The CDR3 sequence is 15 residues long. Germline V gene sequence: CDR1 SQVTM, CDR2 ANQGSEA.

The V and J genes are TRBV28 and TRBJ2-3; 9 bases match TRBD1. Germline-derived CDR1 and CDR2 are MDHEN and SYDVKM. The CDR3 covers 19 residues. V was pared by 3 bases and J by 2 bases, with 15 bases of the junction left unmatched. The CDR3 DNA reads TGTGCCAGCAGTTTGACGGGACAGGGAGGTCCCATTACCACAGATACGCAGTATTTT. This translates into CASSLTGQGGPITTDTQYF. Using reference TRBV28 and TRBJ2-3 for the parts outside the CDR3, the full variable domain is DVKVTQSSRYLVKRTGEKVFLECVQDMDHENMFWYRQDPGLGLRLIYFSYDVKMKEKGDIPEGYSVSREKKERFSLILESASTNQTSMYLCASSLTGQGGPITTDTQYFGPGTRLTVL.

This chain links TRBV30 with TRBJ2-7; TRBD2 agrees at 12 bases. Germline V gene data show CDR1 as GTSNPN and CDR2 as SVGIG (reference sequence). V shed 0 bases, J shed 3 bases, and the junction held 15 bases outside the gene matches. The CDR3 contains 19 residues. CDR3 DNA sequence: TGTGCCTGGAGTGTCCCTCCTAGCCTAGCGGGGGGGTTTTTCTACGAGCAGTACTTC. It translates to CAWSVPPSLAGGFFYEQYF.

V gene TRBV7-2 combines with J gene TRBJ1-5, with D unclear. The CDR3 has 15 residues. Trimming took off 0 bases at V and 7 bases at J, with 13 bases between the two ends. CDR1 and CDR2 from the germline V gene are SGHTA and FQGNSA. The DNA for the CDR3 is TGTGCCAGCAGCTTAGCGGGAAGGGCGGAACAGCCCCAGCATTTT. Its protein product is CASSLAGRAEQPQHF.

The chain combines TRBV4-2 with TRBJ2-7; TRBD2 agrees at 11 bases. The junction had 7 bases not matched to a gene; V was cut back by 0 bases and J by 6 bases. Germline-derived CDR1 and CDR2 are LGHNA and YNFKEQ. The CDR3 sequence is 16 residues long. CDR3 nucleotides: TGTGCCAGCAGCCAAGATCGCGGGACTAGCGGAGGCGAGCAGTACTTC. Protein sequence: CASSQDRGTSGGEQYF.

The V and J genes are TRBV7-2 and TRBJ2-5; 8 nucleotides agree with TRBD1. The CDR3 contains 15 residues. Germline loops: CDR1 SGHTA, CDR2 FQGNSA. J was trimmed by 1 base and V by 4 bases; bases with no gene match: 5. CDR3 in DNA: TGTGCCAGCAGCTCCCCAGACAGGGGCCAAGAGACCCAGTACTTC. Its protein is CASSSPDRGQETQYF.